In this sample, the clone carrying this T cell receptor beta chain turned up a few times. No antigen is known for it. The data originate from a study of regulatory T cells in long-lasting Graves disease. Across the whole study: The study counted Graves' disease as persistent given over 5 years of antithyroid drugs and positive TSH receptor antibodies. Study-wide results and caveats: The study found persistent patients shared more public clonotypes (roughly 2,500) than new patients (about 990). TCR diversity was lower in persistent than newly diagnosed Graves' disease.

Assembly of TCR beta libraries relied on iRepertoire HTBI primers together with Arm-PCR of CDR3 regions. As handled by the study authors: Taken together, the samples had roughly 56 TRBV and 15 or so TRBJ segments identified. MiXCR, run by TCRdb on the multiplex PCR reads, gives a single entry per CDR3 protein. TCRdb, rather than the study authors, made the V and J calls. The sample has about 660,000 distinct CDR3 sequences, about 32% seen once; the top ten hold 35% to 55%. Per germline, CDR1 SEHNR and CDR2 FQNEAQ (reference sequence). V lost 1 base and J 4 bases, leaving 10 bases between the germline ends. The CDR3 runs to 15 residues. Time point given: persistent/refractory GD, antithyroid drugs over 5 years with positive TRAb. Preparation of the TCR library used RNA extracted from PBMCs.

The rearrangement links TRBV7-9 to TRBJ1-4; D call uncertain. The sequenced sample was peripheral blood mononuclear cells (PBMCs), obtained when the disease was refractory, from a patient treated with antithyroid drugs. The receptor comes from a female donor with Graves disease. DNA of the CDR3: TGTGCCAGCAGCTTAGAAGGGTCGGATAATGAAAAACTGTTTTTT. This encodes CASSLEGSDNEKLFF. Looking up the rest from reference TRBV7-9 and TRBJ1-4 gives the full variable domain: DTGVSQNPRHKITKRGQNVTFRCDPISEHNRLYWYRQTLGQGPEFLTYFQNEAQLEKSRLLSDRFSAERPKGSFSTLEIQRTEQGDSAMYLCASSLEGSDNEKLFFGSGTQLSVL.